This T cell receptor (beta chain) was retrieved from a study of T cell repertoires in cytomegalovirus infection. Regarding this clonotype: Its antigen remains unknown.

TCRdb re-derived calls from the reads in MiXCR, one entry per CDR3 protein. The sample lists 100,000 to 150,000 distinct CDR3 sequences, 20% to 30% occurring once. The CDR3 is made up of 14 amino acids. Trimming cost V 2 bases and J 2 bases; bases outside gene matches: 3. The rearrangement links TRBV12-3 or TRBV12-4 to TRBJ2-7; 7 positions agree with TRBD1. This clonotype was sampled from a human donor in good health (CMV status not recorded). Some clones in this sample may be carry-over from other donors' samples. The sample comprised PBMCs, sequenced either directly or after in vitro stimulation (not recorded which). The CDR3 reads CASSLSGQTYEQYF. The CDR3 DNA is TGTGCCAGCAGTTTATCGGGACAGACCTACGAGCAGTACTTC.